The clone carrying this T cell receptor (beta chain) was picked up many times. The record originates from a study of neurological immune-mediated disorders. Template-switch 5'RACE cDNA synthesis added a 10-nucleotide unique molecular identifier. Each sequencing run yielded over 170 million TCR-beta sequences from 15-18 subjects. MiXCR, applied by TCRdb to the 5' RACE reads, yields one record per CDR3 protein. This table holds 25,000 to 30,000 distinct CDR3 sequences, around 3.4% found once. V lost 0 bases and J 0 bases, leaving 18 bases between the germline ends. CDR3 length: 18 amino acids. Germline V gene data show CDR1 as DFQATT and CDR2 as SNEGSKA (reference sequence).

Material: PBMCs. The TCR sequence derives from a woman in her 30s with multiple sclerosis. J is TRBJ2-1 and V is TRBV20-1, with a possible D match to TRBD1 (6 bases). This CDR3 is CSARDYRGTGSSYNEQFF. CDR3 coding DNA: TGCAGTGCTAGAGATTATAGGGGAACAGGGAGCTCCTACAATGAGCAGTTCTTC.